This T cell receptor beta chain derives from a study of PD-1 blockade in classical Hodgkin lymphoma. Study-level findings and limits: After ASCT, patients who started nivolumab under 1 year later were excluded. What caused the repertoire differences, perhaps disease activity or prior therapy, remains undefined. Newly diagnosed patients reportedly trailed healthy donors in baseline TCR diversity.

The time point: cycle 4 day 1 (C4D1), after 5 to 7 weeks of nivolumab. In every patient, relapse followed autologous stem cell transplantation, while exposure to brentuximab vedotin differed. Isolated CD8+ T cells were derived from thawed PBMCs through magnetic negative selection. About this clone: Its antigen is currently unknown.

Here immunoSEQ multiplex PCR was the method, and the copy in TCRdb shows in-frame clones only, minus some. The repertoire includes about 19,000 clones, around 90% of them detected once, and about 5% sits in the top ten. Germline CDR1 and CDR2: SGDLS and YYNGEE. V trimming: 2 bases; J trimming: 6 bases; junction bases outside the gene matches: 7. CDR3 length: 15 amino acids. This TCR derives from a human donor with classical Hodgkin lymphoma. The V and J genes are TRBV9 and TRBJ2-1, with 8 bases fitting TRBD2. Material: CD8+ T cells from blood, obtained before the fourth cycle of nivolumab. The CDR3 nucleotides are TGTGCCAGCAGCGTTTGGACTAGCTCCGGCAATGAGCAGTTCTTC. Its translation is CASSVWTSSGNEQFF. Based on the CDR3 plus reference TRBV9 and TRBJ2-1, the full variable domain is DSGVTQTPKHLITATGQRVTLRCSPRSGDLSVYWYQQSLDQGLQFLIQYYNGEERAKGNILERFSAQQFPDLHSELNLSSLELGDSALYFCASSVWTSSGNEQFFGPGTRLTVL.